The present TCR beta chain was sequenced within a study of siplizumab effects on memory and regulatory T cells. Data came from immunoSEQ multiplex PCR; TCRdb stores just in-frame clones and leaves some out. The sample consists of approximately 94,000 clones, 93% of them appearing once. CDR1 is MDHEN, CDR2 SYDVKM, per germline. The V and J ends lost 8 bases and 5 bases, in that order; junction bases with no gene match: 7. The CDR3 consists of 14 residues. The chain couples TRBV28 to TRBJ1-4, with 8 bases that match TRBD1. This sequence was found in a human donor in good health. What was sequenced was CD8+ T cells sorted from blood. Here the CDR3 reads CASSQGAENEKLFF. For the CDR3, the DNA is TGTGCCAGCTCCCAGGGGGCGGAAAATGAAAAACTGTTTTTT.